This entry describes one T cell receptor beta chain. This sample was taken from a study of blood T cell repertoires in COVID-19. Study summary: Donors in the United States, Italy and Spain gave samples during acute or convalescent COVID-19.

Repertoires were generated with immunoSEQ multiplex PCR, while TCRdb's copy carries only in-frame clones and drops some. There are some 320,000 clones in the sample; 89% occur only once, and around 10% lies in the top ten. Sample: peripheral blood. The sequence derives from a woman in her 30s with COVID-19, enrolled during active disease.

The CDR3 is CASSEEGGARYYGYTF. The DNA for the CDR3 is TGTGCCAGCAGTGAAGAAGGGGGGGCGCGGTACTATGGCTACACCTTC. The V gene is TRBV6-1, the J gene TRBJ1-2; TRBD1 is a possible D gene (6 bases). Trimming took 1 base from V and 3 from J, leaving 15 bases between them. The CDR3 runs 16 residues. Germline CDR1 is MNHNS and CDR2 is SASEGT.